The 13 T cell receptor beta chains below were found in one sample sequenced in a study of regulatory T cells in long-lasting Graves disease. Investigators prepared the TCR beta libraries by applying iRepertoire HTBI primers and Arm-PCR of CDR3 regions. One entry per CDR3 protein results from TCRdb running MiXCR on the multiplex PCR reads. Of hundreds of thousands of distinct CDR3 sequences in the sample, about 15% were seen once. Specified time point: newly diagnosed GD, antithyroid drugs for less than 3 months. There was RNA extracted from PBMCs, and the TCR library was made from it. The same specimen was also included in a second study, on T cells in Graves' hyperthyroidism and ophthalmopathy.

This specimen consisted of peripheral blood mononuclear cells (PBMCs), obtained at new diagnosis, from a patient treated with antithyroid drugs. All receptors come from a woman in her twenties or thirties with Graves disease.

This clonotype occurred many times. The genes are TRBV5-1 and TRBJ1-4; 11 bases match TRBD1. The junction had 7 bases not matched to a gene; V was cut back by 4 bases and J by 8 bases. CDR3 length: 15 amino acids. CDR1 is SGHRS and CDR2 is YFSETQ in the germline V gene. Here the CDR3 reads CASSPGQGATEKLFF. For the CDR3, the DNA is TGCGCCAGCAGCCCCGGACAGGGGGCTACCGAAAAACTGTTTTTT. Complete variable domain (other parts from reference TRBV5-1 and TRBJ1-4): KAGVTQTPRYLIKTRGQQVTLSCSPISGHRSVSWYQQTPGQGLQFLFEYFSETQRNKGNFPGRFSGRQFSNSRSEMNVSTLELGDSALYLCASSPGQGATEKLFFGSGTQLSVL.

There are many counts of this clonotype. This rearrangement joins TRBV28 to TRBJ1-2; D remains unclear. Germline CDR1 is MDHEN and CDR2 is SYDVKM. The CDR3 sequence is 10 residues long. Trimming shortened V by 3 bases and J by 6 bases, and 2 bases separated the two germline ends. In DNA, the CDR3 is TGTGCCAGCAGTTTTAATGGCTACACCTTC. Translated: CASSFNGYTF.

With regard to this clonotype: Since a much larger clone is just one base distant, this may be a read error. The chain has TRBV7-6 and TRBJ1-5, with D hard to call. The V end was cut by 8 bases, the J end by 2 bases, with 16 bases between. The CDR3 length is 15 residues. The germline V gene has CDR1 SGHVS and CDR2 FNYEAQ. CDR3 sequence reads: CASRPSGRGNQPQHF. CDR3 DNA: TGTGCCAGCCGCCCCTCGGGGAGGGGCAATCAGCCCCAGCATTTT.

This clonotype was observed many times. This chain links TRBV28 with TRBJ1-1; D possibly corresponds to TRBD1 (5 bases). V lost 8 bases and J lost 6, with 19 bases in between. Per germline, CDR1 MDHEN and CDR2 SYDVKM. The CDR3 is made up of 14 amino acids. The chain's CDR3 is CASGPTARFSEAFF. Here the CDR3 DNA reads TGTGCCAGCGGACCGACAGCGCGTTTTTCTGAAGCTTTCTTT.

The chain employs TRBV6-2 or TRBV6-3 and TRBJ2-5, with a weak D call TRBD2 (6 bases). This CDR3 spans 15 amino acids. Between the trimmed V and J ends, which lost 1 base and 12 bases, there was a span of 21 bases. CDR1 is MNHEY, CDR2 SVGEGT, per germline. CDR3 loop: CASSYLTRDSLTKYF. Here the CDR3 DNA reads TGTGCCAGCAGTTACTTGACCCGGGACTCCTTAACGAAGTACTTC.

This clonotype was counted only a few times. The V gene is TRBV27, the J gene TRBJ2-7; 7 nucleotides agree with TRBD2. J gave up 2 bases and V 6 bases, and 7 bases lay outside the gene matches. Germline-derived CDR1 and CDR2 are MNHEY and SMNVEV (reference sequence). The CDR3 runs 14 residues. CDR3 region: CASRAGGRPYEQYF. The CDR3 DNA sequence: TGTGCCAGCAGGGCTGGCGGGAGACCCTACGAGCAGTACTTC.

The chain links TRBV19 to TRBJ2-1; D ambiguous. Germline V gives CDR1 LNHDA, CDR2 SQIVND (reference sequence). V was trimmed by 5 bases and J by 6 bases, leaving 17 bases between them. The CDR3 loop spans 15 amino acids. CDR3 sequence reads: CASSPSLVGFNEQFF. In DNA, the CDR3 is TGTGCCAGTAGTCCCTCTCTGGTCGGATTCAATGAGCAGTTCTTC.

This chain connects TRBV2 to TRBJ2-1, with 11 nucleotides matching TRBD2. TRBJ2-5 matches the DNA end more closely, so the J call is doubtful. The CDR3 runs 16 residues. CDR1 is SNHLY and CDR2 is FYNNEI in the germline V gene. The CDR3 DNA sequence: TGTGCCAGCAGTGAGGGGAATCTAGCGGGAGGCGAGACCCAGTACTTC. Protein sequence: CASSEGNLAGGETQYF.

This clonotype showed up many times. This rearrangement joins TRBV6-1 to TRBJ1-5; D might be TRBD1 (6 bases). The germline V gene has CDR1 MNHNS and CDR2 SASEGT. The CDR3 spans 14 residues. Trimming removed 3 bases at V and 7 bases at J, with 13 bases between. The CDR3 sequence is CASSDTRGSQPQHF. DNA of the CDR3: TGTGCCAGCAGTGATACAAGGGGGTCCCAGCCCCAGCATTTT.

The count of this clonotype is one. J is TRBJ2-2 and V is TRBV5-5; possibly TRBD1 for D (6 bases). V lost 4 bases and J lost 0, with 10 bases in between. CDR3 length: 15 amino acids. Germline V gives CDR1 SGHKS, CDR2 YYEKEE (reference sequence). CDR3 residues: CASSPGHANTGELFF. In DNA, the CDR3 is TGTGCCAGCAGCCCGGGACACGCGAACACCGGGGAGCTGTTTTTT.

This clonotype was seen repeatedly, ten times or more. V gene TRBV20-1 combines with J gene TRBJ1-1; 7 nucleotides match TRBD1. Trimming took 6 bases from V and 0 from J; bases not matched to a gene: 7. Germline assignment: CDR1 DFQATT and CDR2 SNEGSKA (reference sequence). This CDR3 has 14 residues. This CDR3 reads CSAKRDSMNTEAFF. CDR3 DNA: TGCAGTGCGAAGCGGGACAGCATGAACACTGAAGCTTTCTTT.

The chain couples TRBV28 to TRBJ2-7, with 11 bases fitting TRBD2. Germline-derived CDR1 and CDR2 are MDHEN and SYDVKM. The CDR3 runs to 12 residues. The V and J ends lost 9 bases and 5 bases, in that order; junction bases with no gene match: 3. The CDR3 region is CASTGLADEQYF. CDR3 DNA: TGTGCCAGTACGGGACTAGCGGACGAGCAGTACTTC. Full variable domain (rest looked up from reference TRBV28 and TRBJ2-7): DVKVTQSSRYLVKRTGEKVFLECVQDMDHENMFWYRQDPGLGLRLIYFSYDVKMKEKGDIPEGYSVSREKKERFSLILESASTNQTSMYLCASTGLADEQYFGPGTRLTVT.

This clonotype showed up many times. The chain couples TRBV7-8 to TRBJ2-5, with 9 bases lining up with TRBD2. Germline V gene data show CDR1 as SGHVS and CDR2 as FQNEAQ. With 8 bases clipped from V and 7 bases from J, the junction kept 17 bases outside the gene matches. There are 16 residues in the CDR3. CDR3 in amino acids: CASREQASGTVGTQYF. CDR3 nucleotides: TGTGCCAGCCGAGAACAGGCTAGCGGGACCGTCGGGACCCAGTACTTC.